The entry that follows covers one T cell receptor (beta chain) sequence. The antigen is undetermined. Sequencing used immunoSEQ multiplex PCR; TCRdb keeps in-frame clones, though not all of them. The sample includes about 120,000 clones, approximately 84% of them seen just once. This sample was taken from a study of T cell responses to AZD1222 COVID-19 vaccine. Across the study: Pooling was applied to second doses at about 4 or about 12 weeks.

Study-wide results and limits: It was only a handful of AZD1222 recipients who were seropositive at baseline. Spike-wide coverage was observed for vaccine-associated CD4 TCRs, with dominant responses at 160-218 and 743-854. Spike-specific TCRs gained breadth and depth after people received two AZD1222 doses.

V was trimmed by 5 bases and J by 0 bases, leaving 25 bases between them. Per the germline V gene, CDR1 is SGHTA and CDR2 is FQGNSA. The CDR3 consists of 19 residues. This clonotype was sampled from an adult in good health. The chain links TRBV7-2 to TRBJ1-2, with D unclear. The specimen comprised peripheral blood, sampled on day 0 of AZD1222 vaccination. The CDR3 DNA reads TGTGCCAGCAGCAGGCATCACCCCGACGGCCCCGGAGCTAACTATGGCTACACCTTC. This encodes CASSRHHPDGPGANYGYTF.